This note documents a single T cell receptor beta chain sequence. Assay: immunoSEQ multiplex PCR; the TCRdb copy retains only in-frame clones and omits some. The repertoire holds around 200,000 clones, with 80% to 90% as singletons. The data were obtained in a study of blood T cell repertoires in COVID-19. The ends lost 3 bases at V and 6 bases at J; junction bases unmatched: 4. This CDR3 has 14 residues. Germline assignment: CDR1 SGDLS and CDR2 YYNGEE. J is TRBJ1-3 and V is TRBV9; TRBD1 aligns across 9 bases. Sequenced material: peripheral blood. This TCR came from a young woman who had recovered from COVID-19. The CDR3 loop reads CASSARQGVNTIYF. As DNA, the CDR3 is TGTGCCAGCAGCGCCCGACAGGGGGTAAACACCATATATTTT.